These T cell receptor beta chains were read from a single sample in a study of T cells in Graves' hyperthyroidism and ophthalmopathy. TCRdb called the multiplex PCR reads again in MiXCR, with one record for every CDR3 protein. Among approximately 870,000 distinct CDR3 sequences, 38% were seen once, and the ten largest hold 8.9%. The source material was blood. The receptors were gathered from a man younger than 30 with Graves' hyperthyroidism. Each CDR3 is given with its conserved first and last residue. A D gene is named only where the DNA matches it firmly. Expanded clones are given a class, and other clones once, few, many or no size at all.

-	TRBJ1-5	TRBV10-3	few	CASRKDTINQPQHF	TGTGCCAGCAGGAAGGACACCATCAATCAGCCCCAGCATTTT
-	TRBJ1-2	TRBV6-5	many	CASSYSAGNGYTF	TGTGCCAGCAGTTACTCTGCGGGAAATGGCTACACCTTC
-	TRBJ1-6	TRBV5-1	-	CASSLTANQPLHF	TGCGCCAGCAGCTTGACGGCTAATCAGCCCCTCCACTTT
-	TRBJ2-7	TRBV10-3	-	CAISVARGRGQFYEQYF	TGTGCCATCAGCGTTGCCAGGGGTCGCGGCCAATTCTACGAGCAGTACTTC
-	TRBJ1-1	TRBV19	-	CASSPRTVRNTEAFF	TGTGCCAGTAGTCCGCGGACAGTCCGGAACACTGAAGCTTTCTTT
-	TRBJ1-1	TRBV5-4	few	CASSLGFEAAGPEAFF	TGTGCCAGCAGCTTGGGCTTCGAGGCGGCCGGTCCCGAAGCTTTCTTT
-	TRBJ2-7	TRBV5-6	few	CASSLRTTLSYEQYF	TGTGCCAGCAGCTTAAGAACGACTTTATCCTACGAGCAGTACTTC
TRBD1	TRBJ2-7	TRBV7-9	-	CASITSGGSEQYF	TGTGCCAGCATCACTTCAGGGGGCAGCGAGCAGTACTTC
TRBD2	TRBJ2-7	TRBV6-5	-	CASSPGTRNPYEQYF	TGTGCCAGCAGCCCTGGGACTAGAAATCCCTACGAGCAGTACTTC
TRBD1	TRBJ1-2	TRBV10-3	many	CAIGEGTGGANGYTF	TGTGCCATCGGTGAAGGGACAGGGGGCGCTAATGGCTACACCTTC
TRBD1	TRBJ1-5	TRBV19	many	CASSIAQGANQPQHF	TGTGCCAGTAGTATTGCACAGGGGGCGAATCAGCCCCAGCATTTT
-	TRBJ2-2	TRBV19	-	CASSIGGAGTGELFF	TGTGCCAGTAGTATAGGGGGCGCGGGCACCGGGGAGCTGTTTTTT
-	TRBJ2-2	TRBV25-1	many	CASSDVKSRDSGELFF	TGTGCCAGCAGTGATGTGAAGTCCAGGGATTCCGGGGAGCTGTTTTTT
-	TRBJ2-7	TRBV2	many	CASSENTSYEQYF	TGTGCCAGCAGTGAAAACACCTCCTACGAGCAGTACTTC
-	TRBJ2-5	TRBV12-3/TRBV12-4	-	CASMPSPGRFQETQYF	TGTGCCAGCATGCCGTCGCCAGGCAGGTTCCAAGAGACCCAGTACTTC
-	TRBJ2-7	TRBV20-1	-	CSASPATEQYF	TGCAGTGCTAGCCCTGCGACCGAGCAGTACTTC
-	TRBJ1-1	TRBV9	few	CASSPLGDSSEAFF	TGTGCCAGCAGCCCTTTGGGGGACTCCTCTGAAGCTTTCTTT
-	TRBJ2-5	TRBV6-1	many	CASSHPTGVKTQYF	TGTGCCAGCAGTCATCCGACCGGGGTGAAGACCCAGTACTTC
TRBD2	TRBJ2-7	TRBV7-3	-	CASSPGASGPSTYEQYF	TGTGCCAGCAGCCCCGGGGCTAGCGGGCCTTCCACCTACGAGCAGTACTTC
-	TRBJ1-1	TRBV5-1	few	CASSSGVVNTEAFF	TGCGCCAGCAGCTCGGGGGTAGTGAACACTGAAGCTTTCTTT
-	TRBJ2-2	TRBV24-1	many	CATSDPGQNTGELFF	TGTGCCACCAGTGATCCGGGACAGAACACCGGGGAGCTGTTTTTT
TRBD2	TRBJ2-6	TRBV6-5	-	CASQGLAGTGANVLTF	TGTGCCAGCCAGGGACTAGCGGGAACTGGGGCCAACGTCCTGACTTTC
-	TRBJ2-5	TRBV4-1	few	CASSQGGGPRETQYF	TGCGCCAGCAGCCAAGGGGGGGGGCCTCGAGAGACCCAGTACTTC
-	TRBJ2-7	TRBV6-5	few	CASQGSPSSYEQYF	TGTGCCTCCCAGGGGAGCCCCAGCTCCTACGAGCAGTACTTC
-	TRBJ1-2	TRBV29-1	many	CSVEDPGGGYGYTF	TGCAGCGTTGAAGATCCCGGGGGCGGCTATGGCTACACCTTC
TRBD2	TRBJ2-7	TRBV7-9	few	CASSTSGLAAYEQYF	TGTGCCAGCAGCACCTCGGGACTAGCGGCCTACGAGCAGTACTTC
-	TRBJ2-5	TRBV12-3/TRBV12-4	-	CASTLGTQETQYF	TGTGCCAGCACCCTAGGGACACAAGAGACCCAGTACTTC
-	TRBJ1-1	TRBV7-9	few	CASSLGGLRGMNTEAFF	TGTGCCAGCAGCCTCGGCGGGTTAAGGGGGATGAACACTGAAGCTTTCTTT
TRBD1	TRBJ2-5	TRBV5-1	-	CASSLTTGERETQYF	TGTGCCAGCAGTTTGACGACAGGGGAGAGGGAGACCCAGTACTTC
-	TRBJ1-4	TRBV29-1	once	CSVERAGEGKLFF	TGCAGCGTTGAACGGGCAGGGGAAGGAAAACTGTTTTTT
-	TRBJ2-2	TRBV7-6	-	CASSLDAGALMGELFF	TGTGCCAGCAGCTTAGATGCAGGGGCCTTGATGGGGGAGCTGTTTTTT
TRBD1	TRBJ2-5	TRBV9	many	CASSVWDSETQYF	TGTGCCAGCAGCGTATGGGACAGTGAGACCCAGTACTTC
-	TRBJ1-6	TRBV10-3	-	CASSATGTLHSPLHF	TGTGCCAGCAGTGCAACCGGGACCTTGCATTCACCCCTCCACTTT
-	TRBJ1-3	TRBV20-1	many	CSASWRGSGNTIYF	TGCAGTGCTAGCTGGAGGGGATCTGGAAACACCATATATTTT
TRBD1	TRBJ1-1	TRBV9	-	CASAGTGGSEAFF	TGTGCCAGCGCCGGGACAGGGGGGTCTGAAGCTTTCTTT
-	TRBJ1-3	TRBV20-1	-	CSASPAGGNTIYF	TGCAGTGCTAGCCCCGCGGGAGGAAACACCATATATTTT
-	TRBJ2-6	TRBV20-1	many	CSANPGANVLTF	TGCAGTGCTAATCCTGGGGCCAACGTCCTGACTTTC
TRBD1	TRBJ1-2	TRBV20-1	-	CSPSARGVNYGYTF	TGCAGTCCCTCGGCCAGGGGGGTTAACTATGGCTACACCTTC
TRBD1	TRBJ1-6	TRBV5-1	many	CASSSDRGHSSYNSPLHF	TGCGCCAGCAGCTCGGACAGGGGACATAGCTCCTATAATTCACCCCTCCACTTT
-	TRBJ1-2	TRBV20-1	-	CSARALVAETGLGYTF	TGCAGTGCTAGAGCTTTAGTGGCCGAAACAGGGTTGGGATACACCTTC
-	TRBJ2-7	TRBV20-1	few	CSATSPTEGYEQYF	TGCAGTGCTACCTCCCCGACGGAGGGCTACGAGCAGTACTTC
-	TRBJ2-7	TRBV7-3	-	CASSLRTAGEQYF	TGTGCCAGCAGCCTACGGACCGCGGGGGAGCAGTACTTC
-	TRBJ1-1	TRBV6-6	few	CASSYPQDEAFF	TGTGCCAGCAGTTACCCCCAGGATGAAGCTTTCTTT
-	TRBJ1-5	TRBV12-3/TRBV12-4	many	CASSLRDNQPQHF	TGTGCCAGCAGTCTCCGGGACAATCAGCCCCAGCATTTT
-	TRBJ2-6	TRBV19	few	CARKGRGGATGANVLTF	TGTGCCAGAAAGGGCCGGGGCGGCGCTACTGGGGCCAACGTCCTGACTTTC
-	TRBJ2-7	TRBV24-1	many	CATSDREGQGVYEQYF	TGTGCCACCAGTGACCGCGAGGGGCAGGGCGTCTACGAGCAGTACTTC
TRBD2	TRBJ2-7	TRBV24-1	many	CATSDLTSGSEEQYF	TGTGCCACCAGTGATTTAACTAGCGGGAGTGAGGAGCAGTACTTC
-	TRBJ1-1	TRBV7-9	-	CASSNPMNTEAFF	TGTGCCAGCAGCAACCCCATGAACACTGAAGCTTTCTTT
-	TRBJ2-5	TRBV7-3	-	CASSYQGPGETQYF	TGTGCCAGCAGCTATCAGGGGCCAGGGGAGACCCAGTACTTC
TRBD2	TRBJ2-5	TRBV12-3/TRBV12-4	-	CASSYNLAGGHTGETQYF	TGTGCCAGCAGTTACAATCTAGCGGGGGGCCATACGGGAGAGACCCAGTACTTC
-	TRBJ2-5	TRBV12-3/TRBV12-4	-	CASSYGRVVQETQYF	TGTGCCAGCAGTTACGGGCGGGTAGTGCAAGAGACCCAGTACTTC
-	TRBJ1-6	TRBV15	-	CATSSVKGESPLHF	TGTGCCACCAGCAGTGTCAAGGGGGAATCACCCCTCCACTTT
TRBD2	TRBJ2-2	TRBV2	-	CASSPRLAGFTGELFF	TGTGCCAGCAGCCCCAGACTAGCGGGATTCACCGGGGAGCTGTTTTTT